This passage covers 10 T cell receptor beta chains from one sample sequenced in a study of blood T cell repertoires in COVID-19. The assay was immunoSEQ multiplex PCR, and TCRdb's table has in-frame clones only and misses some. The table lists about 83,000 clones, about 83% of them singletons, with 8% in the top ten. The sequenced sample was peripheral blood. Every receptor here comes from a man aged 50-60 years with active COVID-19.

The V and J genes are TRBV11-2 and TRBJ2-3; 15 positions match TRBD2. CDR3 length: 17 amino acids. Germline loops: CDR1 SGHAT, CDR2 FQNNGV. Losses at the gene ends were 1 base for V and 1 base for J; bases not matched to a gene: 0. This CDR3 is CASSLGTSGRGTDTQYF. The CDR3 nucleotides are TGTGCCAGCAGCTTAGGGACTAGCGGGAGGGGCACAGATACGCAGTATTTT. The variable domain in full, completed from reference TRBV11-2 and TRBJ2-3, reads EAGVAQSPRYKIIEKRQSVAFWCNPISGHATLYWYQQILGQGPKLLIQFQNNGVVDDSQLPKDRFSAERLKGVDSTLKIQPAKLEDSAVYLCASSLGTSGRGTDTQYFGPGTRLTVL.

The rearrangement uses TRBV9 and TRBJ2-3; 8 bases are a match to TRBD1. The V gene's germline CDR1 is SGDLS and CDR2 YYNGEE. Trimming took 0 bases from V and 3 from J; bases not matched to a gene: 6. The CDR3 sequence is 16 residues long. CDR3 coding DNA: TGTGCCAGCAGCGTAGACGGGACAGGCCGGACAGATACGCAGTATTTT. It codes for CASSVDGTGRTDTQYF. The variable domain in full, with the rest retrieved from reference TRBV9 and TRBJ2-3, is DSGVTQTPKHLITATGQRVTLRCSPRSGDLSVYWYQQSLDQGLQFLIQYYNGEERAKGNILERFSAQQFPDLHSELNLSSLELGDSALYFCASSVDGTGRTDTQYFGPGTRLTVL.

The rearrangement links TRBV25-1 to TRBJ2-3; D remains unclear. Germline V lookup: CDR1 MGHDK, CDR2 SYGVNS. Trimming left V 1 base short and J 0 bases short, with 8 bases between. The length of the CDR3 is 15 residues. The CDR3 DNA reads as TGTGCCAGCAGTGAATTCCGTCCTAGCACAGATACGCAGTATTTT. Amino acid sequence: CASSEFRPSTDTQYF.

The chain combines TRBV18 with TRBJ2-7; possibly TRBD2 for D (5 bases). The CDR3 runs to 15 residues. Germline V lookup: CDR1 KGHSH, CDR2 LQKENI. Trimming removed 3 bases at V and 2 bases at J, with 14 bases between. CDR3 coding DNA: TGTGCCAGCTCACCGGAACTAGAGCCTACCTACGAGCAGTACTTC. Its translation: CASSPELEPTYEQYF.

The chain employs TRBV6-5 and TRBJ2-6; no definite D call. CDR1 and CDR2 (germline): MNHEY, SVGAGI. The CDR3 totals 13 residues. Trimming took 7 bases from V and 2 from J, leaving 6 bases between them. The CDR3 region has the DNA TGTGCCAGCACCTCTCCTGGGGCCAACGTCCTGACTTTC. It yields the protein CASTSPGANVLTF.

V gene TRBV4-2 combines with J gene TRBJ1-5; D is unclear. In germline, CDR1 is LGHNA, CDR2 YNFKEQ. This CDR3 spans 16 amino acids. The V and J ends lost 0 bases and 7 bases respectively, with 16 bases between them. The CDR3 here is CASSQETFPGIQPQHF. The CDR3 DNA reads as TGTGCCAGCAGCCAAGAGACGTTCCCGGGGATCCAGCCCCAGCATTTT.

The CDR3 DNA follows: TGTGCCAGCTCACTTAGACAGGGGCAGTACAATGAGCAGTTCTTC. Translated: CASSLRQGQYNEQFF. This chain uses TRBV18 with TRBJ2-1, with 8 bases that match TRBD1. Germline V CDR1 and CDR2: KGHSH, LQKENI. J lost 4 bases, V lost 4 bases, and 6 bases had no gene match. The CDR3 runs 15 residues.

The chain recombines TRBV5-1 with TRBJ1-2, with 7 nucleotides matching TRBD1. Germline CDR1 reads SGHRS; CDR2 reads YFSETQ. CDR3 length equals 14 residues. V lost 0 bases, J lost 4 bases, and 3 bases stayed unmatched. The CDR3 nucleotides read TGCGCCAGCAGCTTGGAGGGGGCGGGCTATGGCTACACCTTC. Protein sequence: CASSLEGAGYGYTF.

The chain links TRBV2 to TRBJ1-1, with 11 bases lining up with TRBD1. Germline assignment: CDR1 SNHLY and CDR2 FYNNEI. With V trimmed by 7 bases and J by 4 bases, 11 bases remained unmatched. The CDR3 loop spans 16 amino acids. As DNA, the CDR3 is TGTGCCAGCAATCCTCCGGGACAGGGGGTAATCACTGAAGCTTTCTTT. Translated: CASNPPGQGVITEAFF. Supplemented by reference TRBV2 and TRBJ1-1, the full variable domain reads EPEVTQTPSHQVTQMGQEVILRCVPISNHLYFYWYRQILGQKVEFLVSFYNNEISEKSEIFDDQFSVERPDGSNFTLKIRSTKLEDSAMYFCASNPPGQGVITEAFFGQGTRLTVV.

The V and J genes are TRBV4-1 and TRBJ2-2; 9 bases line up with TRBD1. The CDR3 extends over 16 amino acids. V lost 3 bases and J lost 7; bases outside the gene matches: 9. Germline-derived CDR1 and CDR2 are MGHRA and YSYEKL. CDR3: CASSHPDRGRGGELFF. CDR3 coding DNA: TGCGCCAGCAGCCATCCGGACAGGGGAAGGGGCGGGGAGCTGTTTTTT.